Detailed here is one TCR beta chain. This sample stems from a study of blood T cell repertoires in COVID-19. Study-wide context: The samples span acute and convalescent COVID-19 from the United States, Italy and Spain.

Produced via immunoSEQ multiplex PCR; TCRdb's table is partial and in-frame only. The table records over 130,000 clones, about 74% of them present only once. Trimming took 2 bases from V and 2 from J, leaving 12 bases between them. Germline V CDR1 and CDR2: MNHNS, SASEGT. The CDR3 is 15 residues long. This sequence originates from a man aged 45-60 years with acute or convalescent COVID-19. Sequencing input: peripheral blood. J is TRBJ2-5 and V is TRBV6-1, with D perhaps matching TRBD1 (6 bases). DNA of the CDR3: TGTGCCAGCAGTGAAATCAGGGGTCCTCAAGAGACCCAGTACTTC. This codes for CASSEIRGPQETQYF.